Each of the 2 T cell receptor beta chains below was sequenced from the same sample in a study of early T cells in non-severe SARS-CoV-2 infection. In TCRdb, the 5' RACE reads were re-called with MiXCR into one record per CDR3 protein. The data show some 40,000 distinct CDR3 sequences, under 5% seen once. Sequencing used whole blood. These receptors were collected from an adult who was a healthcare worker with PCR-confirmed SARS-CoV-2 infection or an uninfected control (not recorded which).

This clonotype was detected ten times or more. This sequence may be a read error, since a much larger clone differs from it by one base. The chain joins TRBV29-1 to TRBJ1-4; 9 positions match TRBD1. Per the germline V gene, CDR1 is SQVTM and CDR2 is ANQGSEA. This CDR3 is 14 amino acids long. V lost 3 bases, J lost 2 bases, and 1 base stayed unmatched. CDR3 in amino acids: CSVDTGGTNEKLFF. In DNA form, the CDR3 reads TGCAGCGTTGACACAGGGGGCACTAATGAAAAACTGTTTTTT.

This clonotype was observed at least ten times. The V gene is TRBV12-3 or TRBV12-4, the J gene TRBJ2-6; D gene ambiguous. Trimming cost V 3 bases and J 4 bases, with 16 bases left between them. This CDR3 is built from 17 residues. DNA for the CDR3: TGTGCCAGCAGTTTTGGGGTCCAGGTATCCGGGGCCAACGTCCTGACTTTC. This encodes CASSFGVQVSGANVLTF.